Here is one T cell receptor (delta chain) with its context. Its antigen remains unidentified. This sample was included in a study of Vδ1+ human thymocytes. Study findings and constraints: Unexpected Vdelta2 sequences could cause misinterpretation of bulk repertoire data. In the thymus, TRG and TRD repertoires looked highly polyclonal with Gaussian CDR3 lengths.

Germline-derived CDR1 and CDR2 are TSWWSYY and QGS. CDR3 length: 15 residues. V lost 1 base to trimming and J lost 0 bases, with 9 bases between them. The template was reverse-transcribed extracted RNA. Multiplex PCR used pooled V-gene forward primers and a constant-region reverse primer to amplify CDR3s. TCRdb redid the clone calls on the multiplex PCR reads with CATT. The table includes 45,000 to 60,000 delta-chain clones, approximately 15% detected once. Material for sequencing was Vdelta1+ gamma-delta thymocytes from the thymus. Subset denoted: FACS-sorted CD3+ TCRalphabeta- TCRVdelta1+ TCRVdelta2- thymocytes. This chain links TRDV1 with TRDJ1, with unresolved D. The TCR originated in a boy younger than two who had congenital heart surgery. CDR3 protein: CALGEPLPYTDKLIF. The CDR3 region has the DNA TGTGCTCTTGGGGAACCCCTCCCGTACACCGATAAACTCATCTTT.